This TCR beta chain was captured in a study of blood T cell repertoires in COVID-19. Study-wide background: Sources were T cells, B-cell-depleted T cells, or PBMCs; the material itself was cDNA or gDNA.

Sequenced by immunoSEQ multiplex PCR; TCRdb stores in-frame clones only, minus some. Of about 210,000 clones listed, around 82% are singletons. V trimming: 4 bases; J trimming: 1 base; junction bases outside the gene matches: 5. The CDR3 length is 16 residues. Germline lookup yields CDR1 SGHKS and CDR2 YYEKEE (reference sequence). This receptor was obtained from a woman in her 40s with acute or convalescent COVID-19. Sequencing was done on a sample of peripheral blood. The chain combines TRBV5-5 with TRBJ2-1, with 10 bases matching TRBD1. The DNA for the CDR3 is TGTGCCAGCAGCCCGGGACAGGGGAGGTCCTACAATGAGCAGTTCTTC. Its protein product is CASSPGQGRSYNEQFF.